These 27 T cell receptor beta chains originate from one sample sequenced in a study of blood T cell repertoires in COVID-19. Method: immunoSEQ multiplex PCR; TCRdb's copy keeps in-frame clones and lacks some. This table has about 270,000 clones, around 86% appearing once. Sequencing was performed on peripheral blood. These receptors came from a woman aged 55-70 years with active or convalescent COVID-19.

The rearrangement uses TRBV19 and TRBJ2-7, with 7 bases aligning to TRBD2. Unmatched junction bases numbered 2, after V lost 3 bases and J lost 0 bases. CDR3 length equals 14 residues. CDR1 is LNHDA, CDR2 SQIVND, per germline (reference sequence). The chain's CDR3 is CASSIGGSSYEQYF. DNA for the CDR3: TGTGCCAGTAGTATCGGGGGGAGCTCCTACGAGCAGTACTTC.

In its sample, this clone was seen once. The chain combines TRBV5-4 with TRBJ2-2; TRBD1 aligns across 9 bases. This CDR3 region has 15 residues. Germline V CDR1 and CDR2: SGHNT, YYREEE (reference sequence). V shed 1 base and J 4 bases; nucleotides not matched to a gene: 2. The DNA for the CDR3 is TGTGCCAGCAGCTTGCGGGACAGGGCCACCGGGGAGCTGTTTTTT. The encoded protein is CASSLRDRATGELFF.

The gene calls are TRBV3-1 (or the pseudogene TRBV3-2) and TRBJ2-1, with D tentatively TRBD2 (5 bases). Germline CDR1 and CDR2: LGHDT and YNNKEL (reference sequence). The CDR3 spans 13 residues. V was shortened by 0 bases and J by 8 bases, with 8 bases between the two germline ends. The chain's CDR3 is CASSQDKGDEQFF. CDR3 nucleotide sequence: TGTGCCAGCAGCCAAGATAAGGGAGATGAGCAGTTCTTC.

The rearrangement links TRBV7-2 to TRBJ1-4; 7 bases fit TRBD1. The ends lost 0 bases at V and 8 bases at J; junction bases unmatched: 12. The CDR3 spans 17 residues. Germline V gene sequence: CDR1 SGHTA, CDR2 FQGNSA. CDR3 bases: TGTGCCAGCAGCTTAGCAAAAGGGGGCCACCCCGGGGAAAAACTGTTTTTT. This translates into CASSLAKGGHPGEKLFF.

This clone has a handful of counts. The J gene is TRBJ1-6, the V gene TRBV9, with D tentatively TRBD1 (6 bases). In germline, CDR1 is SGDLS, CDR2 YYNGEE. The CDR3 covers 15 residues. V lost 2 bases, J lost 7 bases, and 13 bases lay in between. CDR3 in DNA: TGTGCCAGCAGCGTCCTGGACAGCTTCAATTCACCCCTCCACTTT. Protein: CASSVLDSFNSPLHF.

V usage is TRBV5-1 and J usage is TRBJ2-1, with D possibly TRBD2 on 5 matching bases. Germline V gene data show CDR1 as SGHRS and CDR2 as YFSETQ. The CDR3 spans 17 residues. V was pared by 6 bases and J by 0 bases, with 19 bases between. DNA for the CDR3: TGCGCCAGCACCCTCTTCCCCGGGGATAGCTCCTACAATGAGCAGTTCTTC. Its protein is CASTLFPGDSSYNEQFF.

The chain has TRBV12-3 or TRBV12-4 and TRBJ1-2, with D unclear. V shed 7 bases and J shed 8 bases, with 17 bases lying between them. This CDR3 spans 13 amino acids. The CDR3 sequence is CASTPSRASGYTF. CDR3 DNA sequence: TGTGCCAGCACCCCGTCGCGGGCTAGCGGCTACACCTTC.

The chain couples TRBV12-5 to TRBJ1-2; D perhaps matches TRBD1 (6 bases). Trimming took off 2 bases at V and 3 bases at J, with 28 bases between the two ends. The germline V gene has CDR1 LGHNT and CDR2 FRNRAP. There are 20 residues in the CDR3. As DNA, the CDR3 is TGTGCTAGTGGTTTGAAGGGTGGTCAGGGACACCCACCTTTGGACTATGGCTACACCTTC. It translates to CASGLKGGQGHPPLDYGYTF. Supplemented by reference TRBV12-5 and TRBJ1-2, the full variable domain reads DARVTQTPRHKVTEMGQEVTMRCQPILGHNTVFWYRQTMMQGLELLAYFRNRAPLDDSGMPKDRFSAEMPDATLATLKIQPSEPRDSAVYFCASGLKGGQGHPPLDYGYTFGSGTRLTVV.

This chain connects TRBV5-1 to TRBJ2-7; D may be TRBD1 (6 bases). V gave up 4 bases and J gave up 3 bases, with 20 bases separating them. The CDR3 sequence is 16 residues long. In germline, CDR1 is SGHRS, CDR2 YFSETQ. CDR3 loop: CASSPAFTQGNYEQYF. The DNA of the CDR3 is TGCGCCAGCAGCCCGGCCTTTACGCAGGGGAACTACGAGCAGTACTTC.

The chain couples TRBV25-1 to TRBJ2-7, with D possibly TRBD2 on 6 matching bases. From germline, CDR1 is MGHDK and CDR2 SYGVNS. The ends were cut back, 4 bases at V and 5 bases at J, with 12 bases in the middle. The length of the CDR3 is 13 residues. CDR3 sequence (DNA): TGTGCCAGCAGTGCTTGGGACTGGGACGAGCAGTACTTC. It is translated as CASSAWDWDEQYF.

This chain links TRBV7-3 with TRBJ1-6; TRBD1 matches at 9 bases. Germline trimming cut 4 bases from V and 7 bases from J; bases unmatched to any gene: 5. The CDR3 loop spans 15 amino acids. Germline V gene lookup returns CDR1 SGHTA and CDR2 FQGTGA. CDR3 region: CASSSGTGYNSPLHF. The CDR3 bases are TGTGCCAGCAGCTCCGGGACAGGGTACAATTCACCCCTCCACTTT.

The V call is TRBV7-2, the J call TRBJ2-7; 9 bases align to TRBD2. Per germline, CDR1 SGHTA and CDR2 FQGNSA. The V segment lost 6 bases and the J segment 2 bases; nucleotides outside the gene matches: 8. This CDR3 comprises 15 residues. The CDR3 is CASRNERGVTYEQYF. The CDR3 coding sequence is TGTGCCAGCAGGAACGAGCGGGGGGTCACCTACGAGCAGTACTTC.

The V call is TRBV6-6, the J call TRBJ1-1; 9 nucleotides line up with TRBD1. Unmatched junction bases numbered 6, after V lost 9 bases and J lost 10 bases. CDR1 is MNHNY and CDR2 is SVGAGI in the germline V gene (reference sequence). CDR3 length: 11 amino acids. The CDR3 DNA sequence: TGTGCCAGAAATCCGGGACAGGGAGCTTTCTTT. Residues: CARNPGQGAFF.

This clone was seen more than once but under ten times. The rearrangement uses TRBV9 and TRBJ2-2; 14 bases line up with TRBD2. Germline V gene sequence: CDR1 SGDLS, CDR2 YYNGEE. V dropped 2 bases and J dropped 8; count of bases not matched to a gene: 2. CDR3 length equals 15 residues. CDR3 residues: CASSVTSGGAGELFF. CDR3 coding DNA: TGTGCCAGCAGCGTGACTAGCGGGGGGGCAGGGGAGCTGTTTTTT.

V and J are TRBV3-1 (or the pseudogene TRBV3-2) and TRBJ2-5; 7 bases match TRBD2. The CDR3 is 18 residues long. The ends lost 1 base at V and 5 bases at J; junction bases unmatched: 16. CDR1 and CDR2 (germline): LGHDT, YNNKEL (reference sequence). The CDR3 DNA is TGTGCCAGCAGCCAAGTGAGCGGGAAGGCTAGCCTCGAGGAGACCCAGTACTTC. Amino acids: CASSQVSGKASLEETQYF.

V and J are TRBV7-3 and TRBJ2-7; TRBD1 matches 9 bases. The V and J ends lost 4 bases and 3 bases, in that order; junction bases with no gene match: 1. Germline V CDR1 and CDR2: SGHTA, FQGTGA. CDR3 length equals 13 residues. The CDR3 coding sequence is TGTGCCAGCAGCTCGACAGGGGGCTACGAGCAGTACTTC. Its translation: CASSSTGGYEQYF.

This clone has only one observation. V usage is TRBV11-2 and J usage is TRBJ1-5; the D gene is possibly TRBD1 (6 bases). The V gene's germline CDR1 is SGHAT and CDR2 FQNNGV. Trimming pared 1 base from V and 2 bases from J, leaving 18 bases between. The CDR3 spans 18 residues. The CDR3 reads CASSLGPARGVGNQPQHF. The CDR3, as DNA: TGTGCCAGCAGCTTAGGGCCAGCCAGGGGAGTAGGCAATCAGCCCCAGCATTTT. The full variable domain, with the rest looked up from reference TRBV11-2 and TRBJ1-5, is EAGVAQSPRYKIIEKRQSVAFWCNPISGHATLYWYQQILGQGPKLLIQFQNNGVVDDSQLPKDRFSAERLKGVDSTLKIQPAKLEDSAVYLCASSLGPARGVGNQPQHFGDGTRLSIL.

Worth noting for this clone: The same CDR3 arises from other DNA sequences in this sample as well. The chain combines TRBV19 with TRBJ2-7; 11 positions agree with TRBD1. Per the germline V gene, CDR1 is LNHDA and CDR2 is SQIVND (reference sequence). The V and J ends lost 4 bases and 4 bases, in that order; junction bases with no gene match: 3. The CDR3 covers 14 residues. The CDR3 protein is CASSTGQGAYEQYF. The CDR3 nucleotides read TGTGCCAGTAGTACCGGACAGGGGGCTTACGAGCAGTACTTC.

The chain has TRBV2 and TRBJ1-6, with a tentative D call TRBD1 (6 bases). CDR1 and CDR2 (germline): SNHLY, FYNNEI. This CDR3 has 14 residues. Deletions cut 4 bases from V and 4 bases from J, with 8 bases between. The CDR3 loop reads CASSGTGYNSPLHF. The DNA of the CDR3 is TGTGCCAGCAGTGGAACAGGGTATAATTCACCCCTCCACTTT.

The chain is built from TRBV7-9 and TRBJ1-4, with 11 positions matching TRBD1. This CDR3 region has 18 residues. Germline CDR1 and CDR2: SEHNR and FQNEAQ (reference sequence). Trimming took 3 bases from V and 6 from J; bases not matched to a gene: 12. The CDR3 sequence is CASSFTPDRGRRHEKLFF. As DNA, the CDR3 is TGTGCCAGCAGCTTTACGCCGGACAGGGGGCGGCGGCATGAAAAACTGTTTTTT.

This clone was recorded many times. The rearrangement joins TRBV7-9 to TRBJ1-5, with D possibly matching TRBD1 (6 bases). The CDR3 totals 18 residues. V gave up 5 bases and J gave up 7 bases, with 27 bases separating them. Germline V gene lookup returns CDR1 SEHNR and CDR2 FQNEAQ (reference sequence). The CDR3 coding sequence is TGTGCCAGCAGCAGTTTATCCCGCCCCGGGACAAGGAACCAGCCCCAGCATTTT. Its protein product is CASSSLSRPGTRNQPQHF.

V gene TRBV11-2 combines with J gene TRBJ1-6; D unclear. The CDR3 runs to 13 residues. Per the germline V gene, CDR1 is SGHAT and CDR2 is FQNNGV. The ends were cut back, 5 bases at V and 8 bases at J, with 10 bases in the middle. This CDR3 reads CASSTRLHSPLHF. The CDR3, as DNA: TGTGCCAGCAGCACGAGACTACATTCACCCCTCCACTTT.

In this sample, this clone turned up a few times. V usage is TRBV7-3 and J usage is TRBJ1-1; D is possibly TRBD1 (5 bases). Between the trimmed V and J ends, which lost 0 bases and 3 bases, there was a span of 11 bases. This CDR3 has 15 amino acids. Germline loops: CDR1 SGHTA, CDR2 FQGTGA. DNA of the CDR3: TGTGCCAGCAGCTTAACTTCCGGGGGTGACACTGAAGCTTTCTTT. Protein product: CASSLTSGGDTEAFF.

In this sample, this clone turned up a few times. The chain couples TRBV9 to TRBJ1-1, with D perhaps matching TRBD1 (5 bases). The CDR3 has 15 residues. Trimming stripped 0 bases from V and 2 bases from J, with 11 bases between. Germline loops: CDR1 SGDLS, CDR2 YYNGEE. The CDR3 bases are TGTGCCAGCAGCGTAGAATCAGGGATCAACACTGAAGCTTTCTTT. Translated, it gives CASSVESGINTEAFF. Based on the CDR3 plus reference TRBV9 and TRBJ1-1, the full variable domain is DSGVTQTPKHLITATGQRVTLRCSPRSGDLSVYWYQQSLDQGLQFLIQYYNGEERAKGNILERFSAQQFPDLHSELNLSSLELGDSALYFCASSVESGINTEAFFGQGTRLTVV.

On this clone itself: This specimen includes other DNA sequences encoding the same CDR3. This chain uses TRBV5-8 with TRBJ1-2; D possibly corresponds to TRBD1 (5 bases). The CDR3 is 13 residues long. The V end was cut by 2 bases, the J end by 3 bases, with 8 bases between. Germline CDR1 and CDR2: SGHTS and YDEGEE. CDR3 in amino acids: CASSLARDYGYTF. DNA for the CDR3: TGTGCCAGCAGCTTAGCCAGGGACTATGGCTACACCTTC.

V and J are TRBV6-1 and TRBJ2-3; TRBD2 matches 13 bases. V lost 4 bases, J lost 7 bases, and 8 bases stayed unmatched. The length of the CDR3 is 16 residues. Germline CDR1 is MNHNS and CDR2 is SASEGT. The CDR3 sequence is CASSAPLAGGPHTQYF. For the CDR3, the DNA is TGTGCCAGCAGTGCCCCACTAGCGGGGGGGCCGCATACGCAGTATTTT.

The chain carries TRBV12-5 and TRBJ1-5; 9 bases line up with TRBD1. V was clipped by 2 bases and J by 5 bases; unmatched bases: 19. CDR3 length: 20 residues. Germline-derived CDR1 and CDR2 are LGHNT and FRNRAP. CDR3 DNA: TGTGCTAGTGGTTTGATTACCGGGACAGGGTCCGATCCGCTAGATCAGCCCCAGCATTTT. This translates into CASGLITGTGSDPLDQPQHF.